One sample yielded the 3 T cell receptor beta chains listed below, sequenced in a study of blood T cell repertoires in COVID-19. Method: immunoSEQ multiplex PCR; TCRdb's copy keeps in-frame clones and lacks some. The sample contains about 270,000 clones, over 75% of which appear only once. The sequenced material came from PBMCs or T cells enriched from blood (not recorded which). The receptors shown here come from a woman aged 18-35 years who had recovered from COVID-19.

CDR3 protein: CASTYLGANGYTF. DNA of the CDR3: TGTGCCAGCACCTACCTTGGGGCCAATGGCTACACCTTC. The V gene is TRBV6-6, the J gene TRBJ1-2; tentatively, D is TRBD1 (5 bases). Germline CDR1 is MNHNY and CDR2 is SVGAGI (reference sequence). There are 13 residues in the CDR3. The V end lost 7 bases, the J end lost 6 bases, and 15 bases lay between the germline ends.

This chain joins TRBV7-9 and TRBJ2-1; 7 bases align to TRBD1. The ends lost 1 base at V and 3 bases at J; junction bases unmatched: 6. Germline CDR1 is SEHNR and CDR2 is FQNEAQ (reference sequence). The CDR3 has 16 amino acids. The CDR3 region is CASSLGQGLGYNEQFF. The CDR3 DNA sequence: TGTGCCAGCAGCTTAGGACAGGGTCTGGGCTACAATGAGCAGTTCTTC.

The count of this clone is one. The rearrangement joins TRBV7-9 to TRBJ1-1; D not resolved. Trimming left V 8 bases short and J 4 bases short, with 14 bases between. Germline loops: CDR1 SEHNR, CDR2 FQNEAQ (reference sequence). This CDR3 has 13 residues. CDR3: CASAWQVITEAFF. The CDR3 region has the DNA TGTGCCAGCGCATGGCAGGTGATCACTGAAGCTTTCTTT. Looking up the rest from reference TRBV7-9 and TRBJ1-1 gives the full variable domain: DTGVSQNPRHKITKRGQNVTFRCDPISEHNRLYWYRQTLGQGPEFLTYFQNEAQLEKSRLLSDRFSAERPKGSFSTLEIQRTEQGDSAMYLCASAWQVITEAFFGQGTRLTVV.